This T cell receptor beta chain was sequenced during a study of cytomegalovirus exposure and HLA in healthy donors. Notes on this clone: What it binds is unknown.

General study points: Researchers reported in a later analysis that a missense DCLRE1C variant was tied to TCR beta V- and J-gene trimming.

Primers: 60 Vbeta forward and 13 Jbeta reverse. Data came from immunoSEQ multiplex PCR; TCRdb stores just in-frame clones and leaves some out. Of some 180,000 clones in the sample, 70% to 80% were seen once. The TCR comes from a male donor in good health and CMV-seronegative. Material for sequencing was PBMCs.

As DNA, the CDR3 is TGTGCCAGCAGCGGGACAGCAGTGAACACTGAAGCTTTCTTT. It yields the protein CASSGTAVNTEAFF. This sequence joins TRBV25-1 and TRBJ1-1; 7 bases agree with TRBD1. Losses at the gene ends were 6 bases for V and 0 bases for J; bases not matched to a gene: 4. This CDR3 spans 14 amino acids. Germline V gene sequence: CDR1 MGHDK, CDR2 SYGVNS.